A single sample gave rise to the 21 T cell receptor beta chains below, sequenced in a study of somatic mutations in cytotoxic T cells in rheumatoid arthritis. Profiled with immunoSEQ multiplex PCR; TCRdb holds only in-frame clones, not every one. Of about 12,000 clones listed, roughly 74% are singletons. The sample taken for sequencing was CD8+ T cells sorted from blood. The receptors stem from a woman in her thirties or forties in good health.

The genes are TRBV18 and TRBJ1-5; D gene unclear. Trimming cost V 3 bases and J 5 bases, with 11 bases left between them. Germline values: CDR1 KGHSH, CDR2 LQKENI. The CDR3 contains 14 residues. The CDR3 is CASSPAGPHQPQHF. In DNA, the CDR3 is TGTGCCAGCTCACCGGCCGGGCCGCATCAGCCCCAGCATTTT.

The rearrangement joins TRBV4-3 to TRBJ2-3, with D unresolved. V was pared by 1 base and J by 5 bases, with 16 bases between. This CDR3 contains 16 residues. CDR1 and CDR2 from the germline V gene are LGHNA and YSLEER. The CDR3 loop reads CASSQGPRGNLDTQYF. The CDR3 DNA reads as TGCGCCAGCAGCCAAGGACCCCGTGGTAATTTAGATACGCAGTATTTT.

The chain combines TRBV5-1 with TRBJ2-6; no clear D. From germline, CDR1 is SGHRS and CDR2 YFSETQ. CDR3 length: 16 residues. The V end lost 4 bases, the J end lost 3 bases, and 14 bases lay between the germline ends. The CDR3: CASSALTGFGANVLTF. CDR3 coding DNA: TGCGCCAGCAGCGCCCTGACCGGCTTTGGGGCCAACGTCCTGACTTTC.

The CDR3 region is CASSQTGLAETQYF. In DNA, the CDR3 is TGCGCCAGCAGCCAAACGGGGTTGGCAGAGACCCAGTACTTC. The chain is built from TRBV4-1 and TRBJ2-5; weak D call: TRBD2 (5 bases). This CDR3 has 14 amino acids. Germline V lookup: CDR1 MGHRA, CDR2 YSYEKL. Trimming took 2 bases from V and 4 from J, leaving 11 bases between them.

The chain links TRBV2 to TRBJ2-3; D might be TRBD2 (5 bases). V was pared by 8 bases and J by 0 bases, with 12 bases between. Looked up from germline, CDR1 is SNHLY and CDR2 is FYNNEI. The CDR3 sequence is 14 residues long. This CDR3 is CASWPSSSTDTQYF. The CDR3 coding sequence is TGTGCCAGCTGGCCTAGCTCTAGCACAGATACGCAGTATTTT.

The chain carries TRBV15 and TRBJ1-5; TRBD1 aligns across 8 bases. The CDR3 runs 15 residues. Losses at the gene ends were 2 bases for V and 5 bases for J; bases not matched to a gene: 5. Germline lookup yields CDR1 LNHNV and CDR2 YYDKDF (reference sequence). The CDR3 bases are TGTGCCACCAGCAGACGGACAGGGTTGGATCAGCCCCAGCATTTT. It yields the protein CATSRRTGLDQPQHF.

This clone was recorded a few times. J is TRBJ1-2 and V is TRBV4-1; 7 bases are a match to TRBD1. This CDR3 is built from 13 residues. V lost 1 base, J lost 7 bases, and 3 bases stayed unmatched. Germline V gives CDR1 MGHRA, CDR2 YSYEKL. The chain's CDR3 is CASSQGDSFGYTF. CDR3 bases: TGCGCCAGCAGCCAAGGGGACAGCTTTGGCTACACCTTC.

This rearrangement joins TRBV7-9 to TRBJ2-1; D is perhaps TRBD2 (5 bases). V lost 5 bases to trimming and J lost 3 bases, with 14 bases between them. The V gene's germline CDR1 is SEHNR and CDR2 FQNEAQ (reference sequence). This CDR3 region has 15 residues. CDR3 residues: CASSPRSTNYNEQFF. The CDR3 region has the DNA TGTGCCAGCAGCCCTAGGTCGACTAACTACAATGAGCAGTTCTTC. Full variable domain (outside the CDR3, taken from reference TRBV7-9 and TRBJ2-1): DTGVSQNPRHKITKRGQNVTFRCDPISEHNRLYWYRQTLGQGPEFLTYFQNEAQLEKSRLLSDRFSAERPKGSFSTLEIQRTEQGDSAMYLCASSPRSTNYNEQFFGPGTRLTVL.

DNA of the CDR3: TGCGCCAGCAGCCAAGTGGGGTTCACTGAAGCTTTCTTT. Its protein is CASSQVGFTEAFF. The V call is TRBV5-1, the J call TRBJ1-1; unclear D gene. V was cut by 4 bases and J by 4 bases, with 11 bases left in between. Germline V CDR1 and CDR2: SGHRS, YFSETQ. This CDR3 has 13 amino acids.

The genes are TRBV6-1 and TRBJ1-1; D is unresolved. CDR3 size: 12 residues. Trimming removed 6 bases at V and 2 bases at J, with 7 bases between. Germline loops: CDR1 MNHNS, CDR2 SASEGT. The CDR3 coding sequence is TGTGCCAGCAGCCCTGGCAACACTGAAGCTTTCTTT. Translating it yields CASSPGNTEAFF.

The genes are TRBV7-8 and TRBJ2-7; D gene unclear. The germline V gene has CDR1 SGHVS and CDR2 FQNEAQ. The CDR3 consists of 16 residues. The germline V and J ends were trimmed by 1 base and 6 bases, with 19 bases remaining between them. In DNA form, the CDR3 reads TGTGCCAGCAGCTTAGGAGGCGGAACCCATCCAGGCGAGCAGTACGTC. Protein sequence: CASSLGGGTHPGEQYV.

This clone was seen a single time. This sequence joins TRBV4-3 and TRBJ2-7; D may correspond to TRBD1 or TRBD2 (6 bases each). This CDR3 comprises 16 residues. CDR1 is LGHNA and CDR2 is YSLEER in the germline V gene. V was trimmed by 0 bases and J by 4 bases, leaving 16 bases between them. The CDR3 protein is CASSQDAGGLSYEQYF. CDR3 coding DNA: TGCGCCAGCAGCCAAGACGCCGGGGGCCTTAGTTACGAGCAGTACTTC.

This clone has more than one count but fewer than ten. This chain uses TRBV5-1 with TRBJ1-1; D remains ambiguous. Germline CDR1 SGHRS, CDR2 YFSETQ. Trimming shortened V by 7 bases and J by 4 bases, and 14 bases separated the two germline ends. The length of the CDR3 is 13 residues. The CDR3 DNA reads TGCGCCAGCTCCCGGGTAGACGGCACTGAAGCTTTCTTT. Translation gives CASSRVDGTEAFF.

This clone was seen only a few times. This sequence joins TRBV5-1 and TRBJ1-2, with D perhaps TRBD1 (6 bases). The CDR3 is 16 residues long. V was trimmed by 0 bases and J by 2 bases, leaving 14 bases between them. Germline-derived CDR1 and CDR2 are SGHRS and YFSETQ. CDR3 amino acids: CASSLGGLQRNYGYTF. CDR3 DNA: TGCGCCAGCAGCTTGGGGGGGCTCCAGAGGAACTATGGCTACACCTTC. Complete variable domain (other parts from reference TRBV5-1 and TRBJ1-2): KAGVTQTPRYLIKTRGQQVTLSCSPISGHRSVSWYQQTPGQGLQFLFEYFSETQRNKGNFPGRFSGRQFSNSRSEMNVSTLELGDSALYLCASSLGGLQRNYGYTFGSGTRLTVV.

This clone is a singleton in its sample. The chain has TRBV5-1 and TRBJ2-1; 10 bases map to TRBD2. Germline V CDR1 and CDR2: SGHRS, YFSETQ. CDR3 size: 17 residues. V shed 0 bases, J shed 5 bases, and the junction held 8 bases outside the gene matches. The CDR3 DNA reads as TGCGCCAGCAGCTTGGTGGGGCTAGCGGGGGCCCACAATGAGCAGTTCTTC. It is translated as CASSLVGLAGAHNEQFF.

There are a few counts of this clone. The chain employs TRBV6-1 and TRBJ1-5, with D unclear. CDR3 length equals 12 residues. Germline CDR1 reads MNHNS; CDR2 reads SASEGT. The V and J ends lost 8 bases and 0 bases respectively, with 5 bases between them. Written as DNA, the CDR3 is TGTGCCAGCGACGATAGCAATCAGCCCCAGCATTTT. This sequence encodes CASDDSNQPQHF.

This chain connects TRBV28 to TRBJ1-6; unclear D gene. CDR1 and CDR2 from the germline V gene are MDHEN and SYDVKM. This CDR3 region has 15 residues. Trimming left V 7 bases short and J 8 bases short, with 18 bases between. The CDR3 coding sequence is TGTGCCAGCACCCCCCCCGGCGAAGGAGATTCACCCCTCCACTTT. Encoded protein: CASTPPGEGDSPLHF.

The rearrangement uses TRBV6-5 and TRBJ1-2; D is ambiguous. The CDR3 has 15 residues. Germline lookup yields CDR1 MNHEY and CDR2 SVGAGI. V was pared by 0 bases and J by 0 bases, with 8 bases between. DNA of the CDR3: TGTGCCAGCAGTTACTCGGAGAAAACTAACTATGGCTACACCTTC. It codes for CASSYSEKTNYGYTF.

The chain uses TRBV13 and TRBJ1-2; perhaps TRBD1 as D (6 bases). Germline-derived CDR1 and CDR2 are PRHDT and FYEKMQ (reference sequence). There are 15 residues in the CDR3. V lost 5 bases and J 3 bases, leaving 16 bases between the germline ends. The CDR3 loop is CASSHGTGADYGYTF. CDR3 nucleotides: TGTGCCAGCAGCCATGGAACGGGGGCTGACTATGGCTACACCTTC.

The chain employs TRBV27 and TRBJ2-7; 7 nucleotides agree with TRBD1. The germline CDR1 and CDR2 sequences are MNHEY and SMNVEV (reference sequence). The J segment lost 3 bases and the V segment lost 5 bases, leaving 4 bases of the junction unmatched. The CDR3 has 13 amino acids. This CDR3 is CASSRDRNYEQYF. In DNA, the CDR3 is TGTGCCAGCAGTAGGGACAGAAACTACGAGCAGTACTTC.

This clone has just one count. The V and J genes are TRBV19 and TRBJ1-1; no clear D gene. CDR3 size: 15 residues. Per the germline V gene, CDR1 is LNHDA and CDR2 is SQIVND (reference sequence). V was cut by 1 base and J by 4 bases, with 13 bases left in between. The CDR3 nucleotides are TGTGCCAGTAGTATAGGAGGAGATCACGGCACTGAAGCTTTCTTT. Translation: CASSIGGDHGTEAFF.